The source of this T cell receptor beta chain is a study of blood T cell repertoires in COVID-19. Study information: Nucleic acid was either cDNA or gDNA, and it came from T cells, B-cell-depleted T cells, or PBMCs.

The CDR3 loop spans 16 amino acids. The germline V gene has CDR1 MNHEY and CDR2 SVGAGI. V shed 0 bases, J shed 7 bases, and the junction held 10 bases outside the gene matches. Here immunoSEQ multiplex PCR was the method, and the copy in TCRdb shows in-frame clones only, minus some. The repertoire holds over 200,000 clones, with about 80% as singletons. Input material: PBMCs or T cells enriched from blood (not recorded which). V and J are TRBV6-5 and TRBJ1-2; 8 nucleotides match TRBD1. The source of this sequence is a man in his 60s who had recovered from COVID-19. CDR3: CASSYSTGTGFRGYTF. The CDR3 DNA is TGTGCCAGCAGTTACTCGACCGGGACAGGCTTTCGTGGCTACACCTTC.